This T cell receptor (beta chain) originates from a study of cytomegalovirus exposure and HLA in healthy donors. PCR amplification relied on 60 Vbeta primers (plus 13 Jbeta primers). Assay: immunoSEQ multiplex PCR; the TCRdb copy retains only in-frame clones and omits some. The sample yields around 110,000 clones, about 81% seen once. The CDR3 runs 15 residues. Germline values: CDR1 MNHNS, CDR2 SASEGT. V was trimmed by 2 bases and J by 0 bases, leaving 10 bases between them. This clone has a single count. This chain connects TRBV6-1 to TRBJ1-2; the D is unclear. Sequenced input: PBMCs. The source is a man aged 25 to 40 in good health and CMV-seropositive. CDR3 residues: CASSEWLGANYGYTF. CDR3 nucleotide sequence: TGTGCCAGCAGTGAATGGTTAGGAGCTAACTATGGCTACACCTTC.